This T cell receptor (delta chain) was retrieved from a study of Vδ1+ human thymocytes. Study outcomes and limitations: Donors shared many TRG clonotypes but few TRD clonotypes. Bulk repertoire data may be misinterpreted because of unexpected Vdelta2 sequences. In the thymus, TRG and TRD repertoires looked highly polyclonal with Gaussian CDR3 lengths.

RNA was extracted from the cells and then reverse transcribed. Pooled V-gene forward primers with one constant-region reverse primer generated the CDR3 amplicons by multiplex PCR. TCRdb reran clone calling via CATT on the multiplex PCR reads. The data hold 50,000 to 60,000 delta-chain clones, with about 16% observed a single time. This clone has more than one count but fewer than ten. The target antigen is unknown. Germline CDR1 TSWWSYY, CDR2 QGS. The CDR3 runs to 22 residues. V was pared by 0 bases and J by 0 bases, with 29 bases between. The TCR originated in a girl in the first two years of life who had congenital heart surgery. This rearrangement joins TRDV1 to TRDJ1; the D gene is possibly TRDD2 (6 bases). Material: Vdelta1+ gamma-delta thymocytes from the thymus. The subset is: FACS-sorted CD3+ TCRalphabeta- TCRVdelta1+ TCRVdelta2- thymocytes. This chain's CDR3 is CALGELVESYSEEGQYTDKLIF. CDR3 in DNA: TGTGCTCTTGGGGAACTCGTGGAATCCTACTCGGAGGAGGGACAGTACACCGATAAACTCATCTTT.